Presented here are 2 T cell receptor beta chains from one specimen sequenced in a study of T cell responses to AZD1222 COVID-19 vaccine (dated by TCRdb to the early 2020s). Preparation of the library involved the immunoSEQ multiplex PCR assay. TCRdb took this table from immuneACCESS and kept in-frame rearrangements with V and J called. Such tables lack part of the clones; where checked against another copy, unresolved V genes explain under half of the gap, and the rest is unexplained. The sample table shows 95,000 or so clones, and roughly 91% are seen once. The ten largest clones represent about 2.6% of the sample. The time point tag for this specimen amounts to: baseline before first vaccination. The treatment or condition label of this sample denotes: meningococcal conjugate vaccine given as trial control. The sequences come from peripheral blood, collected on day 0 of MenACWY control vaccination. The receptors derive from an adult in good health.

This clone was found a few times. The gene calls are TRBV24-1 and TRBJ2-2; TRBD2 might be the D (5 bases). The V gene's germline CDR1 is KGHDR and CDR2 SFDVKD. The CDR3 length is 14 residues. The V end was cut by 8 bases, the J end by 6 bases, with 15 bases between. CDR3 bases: TGTGCCACCACCCTGTTGGAGGTCGCCGGGGAGCTGTTTTTT. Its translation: CATTLLEVAGELFF.

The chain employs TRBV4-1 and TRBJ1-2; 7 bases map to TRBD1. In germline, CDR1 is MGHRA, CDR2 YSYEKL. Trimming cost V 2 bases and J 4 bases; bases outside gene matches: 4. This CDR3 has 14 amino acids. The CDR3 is CASSQQTGFYGYTF. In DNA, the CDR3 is TGCGCCAGCAGCCAACAGACAGGGTTCTATGGCTACACCTTC.